The sequence of this T cell receptor (beta chain) was determined in a study of cytomegalovirus exposure and HLA in healthy donors. Findings and limits, study-wide: A link between a missense DCLRE1C variant and TCR beta V- and J-gene trimming emerged from a later analysis.

The primer mix had 60 Vbeta and 13 Jbeta primers. Here immunoSEQ multiplex PCR was the method, and the copy in TCRdb shows in-frame clones only, minus some. The sample records about 100,000 clones, approximately 80% being singletons. Nominally healthy donors were sampled, though unrecorded immune exposures were likely. This CDR3 has 13 amino acids. The V end was cut by 2 bases, the J end by 0 bases, with 5 bases between. Germline assignment: CDR1 KGHSH and CDR2 LQKENI. This clone was counted a single time. Its antigen is as yet unknown. This chain links TRBV18 with TRBJ2-7, with no clear D. The sequence derives from a male donor in good health and CMV-seronegative. The sequencing input was PBMCs. The CDR3 loop is CASSPRVSYEQYF. CDR3 coding DNA: TGTGCCAGCTCACCAAGAGTCTCCTACGAGCAGTACTTC. Together with reference TRBV18 and TRBJ2-7, the CDR3 gives the full variable domain: NAGVMQNPRHLVRRRGQEARLRCSPMKGHSHVYWYRQLPEEGLKFMVYLQKENIIDESGMPKERFSAEFPKEGPSILRIQQVVRGDSAAYFCASSPRVSYEQYFGPGTRLTVT.